Shown below are 20 T cell receptor beta chains from a single sample sequenced in a study of patients and donors after allogeneic stem cell transplantation. TCRdb redid the calling of the RT-PCR reads with MiXCR, one entry per CDR3 protein. The table includes about 200,000 distinct CDR3 sequences, more than 35% detected once. Sequencing was carried out using blood, either unsorted or a sorted T cell fraction (not recorded which). These receptors were obtained from a human donor who was either an allogeneic HSCT recipient or a stem cell or donor lymphocyte infusion donor (not recorded which). It is not recorded whose cells these are; they may come from a transplant donor.

The V and J genes are TRBV27 and TRBJ2-7; possibly TRBD1 for D (6 bases). In germline, CDR1 is MNHEY, CDR2 SMNVEV (reference sequence). Trimming removed 6 bases at V and 0 bases at J, with 15 bases between. This CDR3 comprises 15 residues. The CDR3 nucleotides read TGTGCCAGCAGCCCGCAGGACAGTGCCTCCTACGAGCAGTACTTC. This translates into CASSPQDSASYEQYF.

This clonotype appeared a few times. Here the CDR3 DNA reads TGTGCCAGCAGCTTGTTTTGGAACCAAGAGACCCAGTACTTC. Its protein is CASSLFWNQETQYF. The rearrangement uses TRBV5-5 and TRBJ2-5; unclear D gene. This CDR3 has 14 amino acids. V lost 1 base and J 0 bases, leaving 7 bases between the germline ends. CDR1 is SGHKS, CDR2 YYEKEE, per germline (reference sequence).

This clonotype was recorded a few times. The gene calls are TRBV4-1 and TRBJ1-5; D is possibly TRBD1 (5 bases). The CDR3 has 18 residues. Trimming pared 0 bases from V and 2 bases from J, leaving 17 bases between. CDR1 is MGHRA and CDR2 is YSYEKL in the germline V gene. The CDR3 protein is CASSQEYGGRIGNQPQHF. The CDR3 coding sequence is TGCGCCAGCAGCCAAGAGTACGGGGGAAGGATAGGCAATCAGCCCCAGCATTTT.

The gene calls are TRBV5-1 and TRBJ1-4, with TRBD1 matching over 11 bases. Germline CDR1 is SGHRS and CDR2 is YFSETQ. CDR3 size: 14 residues. Unmatched junction bases numbered 3, after V lost 4 bases and J lost 7 bases. CDR3 amino acids: CASSGTGGSEKLFF. As DNA, the CDR3 is TGCGCCAGCAGCGGGACAGGGGGAAGTGAAAAACTGTTTTTT.

Only a few counts were recorded for this clonotype. J is TRBJ1-5 and V is TRBV6-4, with 9 bases fitting TRBD1. V lost 6 bases to trimming and J lost 5 bases; unmatched junction nucleotides: 8. This CDR3 region has 15 residues. Germline assignment: CDR1 MRHNA and CDR2 SNTAGT. CDR3 nucleotide sequence: TGTGCCAGCAGAGAACAGGGGGCGGTCCATCAGCCCCAGCATTTT. Protein product: CASREQGAVHQPQHF.

The chain employs TRBV9 and TRBJ2-7; 7 nucleotides match TRBD1. The germline V gene has CDR1 SGDLS and CDR2 YYNGEE. CDR3 length equals 15 residues. Trimming cost V 4 bases and J 2 bases; bases outside gene matches: 9. For the CDR3, the DNA is TGTGCCAGCAGCCCGCAGGGGACAGATCCCTACGAGCAGTACTTC. Its protein is CASSPQGTDPYEQYF.

This CDR3 reads CASSLARAQNTEAFF. The DNA of the CDR3 is TGTGCCAGCAGCTTAGCCAGGGCCCAAAACACTGAAGCTTTCTTT. The chain links TRBV7-9 to TRBJ1-1, with TRBD1 as a possible D gene (5 bases). This CDR3 spans 15 amino acids. Germline V lookup: CDR1 SEHNR, CDR2 FQNEAQ (reference sequence). Trimming took 0 bases from V and 2 from J, leaving 10 bases between them.

There are a few counts of this clonotype. The chain carries TRBV4-1 and TRBJ2-1, with 11 nucleotides matching TRBD2. CDR1 is MGHRA, CDR2 YSYEKL, per germline. V was pared by 0 bases and J by 2 bases, with 9 bases of the junction left unmatched. The CDR3 contains 19 residues. CDR3 DNA: TGCGCCAGCAGCCAAGATGCCTCTACTAGCGGGGGCCCCTACAATGAGCAGTTCTTC. Translation: CASSQDASTSGGPYNEQFF.

The table lists this clonotype with a few counts. The rearrangement joins TRBV11-2 to TRBJ1-5, with D unresolved. The CDR3 consists of 13 residues. V was cut by 5 bases and J by 5 bases, with 10 bases left in between. The germline CDR1 and CDR2 sequences are SGHAT and FQNNGV. The CDR3 loop is CASSENSHQPQHF. In nucleotides, the CDR3 is TGTGCCAGCAGCGAAAACAGTCATCAGCCCCAGCATTTT.

This clonotype occurred a few times. This rearrangement joins TRBV2 to TRBJ1-3; D remains unclear. The CDR3 contains 13 residues. The V and J ends lost 10 bases and 7 bases respectively, with 17 bases between them. From germline, CDR1 is SNHLY and CDR2 FYNNEI. The CDR3 loop reads CATHPGRRNTIYF. CDR3 DNA sequence: TGTGCCACCCACCCTGGAAGACGGAACACCATATATTTT. Full variable domain (remainder filled in from reference TRBV2 and TRBJ1-3): EPEVTQTPSHQVTQMGQEVILRCVPISNHLYFYWYRQILGQKVEFLVSFYNNEISEKSEIFDDQFSVERPDGSNFTLKIRSTKLEDSAMYFCATHPGRRNTIYFGEGSWLTVV.

V gene TRBV7-9 combines with J gene TRBJ2-7; no clear D gene. The CDR3 is 11 residues long. Germline lookup yields CDR1 SEHNR and CDR2 FQNEAQ (reference sequence). V lost 5 bases to trimming and J lost 3 bases, with 5 bases between them. CDR3 DNA sequence: TGTGCCAGCAGCCCTGTCTACGAGCAGTACTTC. Protein: CASSPVYEQYF.

This clonotype was seen more than once but under ten times. The chain uses TRBV20-1 and TRBJ1-1, with no clear D. V lost 5 bases and J 0 bases, leaving 13 bases between the germline ends. The CDR3 runs 14 residues. Per the germline V gene, CDR1 is DFQATT and CDR2 is SNEGSKA (reference sequence). This CDR3 is CSARLGRLNTEAFF. CDR3 DNA: TGCAGTGCTCGCTTGGGCAGACTGAACACTGAAGCTTTCTTT.

The genes are TRBV7-2 and TRBJ1-1; no firm D call. The V and J ends lost 5 bases and 4 bases respectively, with 11 bases between them. Per germline, CDR1 SGHTA and CDR2 FQGNSA. The CDR3 is made up of 13 amino acids. The CDR3 nucleotides read TGTGCCAGCAGCCCCGAGCTGGCCACTGAAGCTTTCTTT. The encoded protein is CASSPELATEAFF.

V is TRBV7-8 and J is TRBJ1-6; D ambiguous. CDR3 size: 14 residues. CDR1 is SGHVS and CDR2 is FQNEAQ in the germline V gene. V lost 5 bases, J lost 8 bases, and 13 bases lay in between. Here the CDR3 reads CASSPLKGYSPLHF. The CDR3, as DNA: TGTGCCAGCAGCCCTTTAAAGGGTTATTCACCCCTCCACTTT.

This clonotype was counted between two and nine times. As DNA, the CDR3 is TGCAGCGTTGTGGACCGTAGGAGCTCCTACGAGCAGTACTTC. It translates to CSVVDRRSSYEQYF. The V call is TRBV29-1, the J call TRBJ2-7; D not resolved. V dropped 4 bases and J dropped 0 bases, with 13 bases sitting between them. CDR3 size: 14 residues. From germline, CDR1 is SQVTM and CDR2 ANQGSEA.

The V and J genes are TRBV5-4 and TRBJ2-2; the D call may be TRBD1 or TRBD2 (6 bases each). The ends were cut back, 4 bases at V and 6 bases at J, with 16 bases in the middle. The CDR3 totals 15 residues. Germline values: CDR1 SGHNT, CDR2 YYREEE (reference sequence). The CDR3 loop reads CASSNPSGAAGELFF. The CDR3 DNA sequence: TGTGCCAGCAGCAACCCTTCGGGGGCGGCCGGGGAGCTGTTTTTT.

This clonotype was observed a handful of times. This chain joins TRBV3-1 and TRBJ2-1, with D unresolved. Germline assignment: CDR1 LGHDT and CDR2 YNNKEL (reference sequence). V shed 2 bases and J shed 4 bases, with 3 bases lying between them. The CDR3 runs 12 residues. The CDR3 loop reads CASSQPYNEQFF. Written as DNA, the CDR3 is TGTGCCAGCAGCCAACCTTACAATGAGCAGTTCTTC.

This clonotype has more than one count but fewer than ten. The J gene is TRBJ1-6, the V gene TRBV5-5, with a weak D call TRBD1 (6 bases). The CDR3 runs 15 residues. V was trimmed by 4 bases and J by 8 bases, leaving 16 bases between them. Germline lookup yields CDR1 SGHKS and CDR2 YYEKEE (reference sequence). CDR3 in amino acids: CASSPGGTPYSPLHF. CDR3 coding DNA: TGTGCCAGCAGCCCGGGCGGGACACCTTATTCACCCCTCCACTTT.

The V call is TRBV7-3, the J call TRBJ2-1; 8 bases are shared with TRBD2. Trimming removed 4 bases from V and 7 bases from J; junction bases left unmatched: 9. This CDR3 comprises 15 residues. From germline, CDR1 is SGHTA and CDR2 FQGTGA. The CDR3 nucleotides read TGTGCCAGCAGCTCTAGCGGGCGGGATGATAATGAGCAGTTCTTC. It encodes CASSSSGRDDNEQFF. Drawing the rest from reference TRBV7-3 and TRBJ2-1, the complete variable domain is GAGVSQTPSNKVTEKGKYVELRCDPISGHTALYWYRQSLGQGPEFLIYFQGTGAADDSGLPNDRFFAVRPEGSVSTLKIQRTERGDSAVYLCASSSSGRDDNEQFFGPGTRLTVL.

The chain links TRBV29-1 to TRBJ2-1; D is possibly TRBD1 (6 bases). V dropped 7 bases and J dropped 3 bases, with 13 bases sitting between them. The CDR3 is 13 residues long. From germline, CDR1 is SQVTM and CDR2 ANQGSEA. CDR3 nucleotide sequence: TGCAGCGCCCACAGGGTTAACTACAATGAGCAGTTCTTC. Translated: CSAHRVNYNEQFF.